These 16 T cell receptor beta chains were sequenced from one sample in a study of blood T cell repertoires in COVID-19. Profiling relied on immunoSEQ multiplex PCR, and the TCRdb table lists in-frame clones only, not all of them. This sample yields tens of thousands of clones, of which roughly 86% are seen a single time; roughly 8% belongs to the top ten. Sequencing was performed on peripheral blood. These receptors all stem from a woman at least 80 years old with acute or convalescent COVID-19.

The chain couples TRBV11-2 to TRBJ2-7, with 10 bases lining up with TRBD2. The length of the CDR3 is 14 residues. The trim removed 3 bases at V and 3 bases at J, leaving 2 bases unmatched. The germline CDR1 and CDR2 sequences are SGHAT and FQNNGV. CDR3 region: CASSFGLAVYEQYF. CDR3 sequence (DNA): TGTGCCAGCAGCTTCGGACTAGCGGTCTACGAGCAGTACTTC. The complete variable domain, with remaining parts taken from reference TRBV11-2 and TRBJ2-7, reads EAGVAQSPRYKIIEKRQSVAFWCNPISGHATLYWYQQILGQGPKLLIQFQNNGVVDDSQLPKDRFSAERLKGVDSTLKIQPAKLEDSAVYLCASSFGLAVYEQYFGPGTRLTVT.

This chain joins TRBV6-5 and TRBJ2-7; D may be TRBD2 (5 bases). The CDR3 sequence is 16 residues long. The V gene lost 0 bases and the J gene lost 2 bases, with 14 bases spanning the gap. Germline V lookup: CDR1 MNHEY, CDR2 SVGAGI. CDR3 sequence reads: CASSYSLRASPYEQYF. For the CDR3, the DNA is TGTGCCAGCAGTTACTCGCTTAGAGCTAGCCCCTACGAGCAGTACTTC.

The chain is built from TRBV5-4 and TRBJ1-1, with D possibly being TRBD1 (5 bases). The V gene lost 4 bases and the J gene lost 4 bases, with 14 bases spanning the gap. The CDR3 extends over 14 amino acids. From germline, CDR1 is SGHNT and CDR2 YYREEE (reference sequence). For the CDR3, the DNA is TGTGCCAGCAGCCCCCTGGGGCAACCCACTGAAGCTTTCTTT. This sequence encodes CASSPLGQPTEAFF.

The chain uses TRBV2 and TRBJ2-2; TRBD1 agrees at 8 bases. The CDR3 spans 14 residues. Germline CDR1 reads SNHLY; CDR2 reads FYNNEI. V shed 6 bases and J 4 bases; nucleotides not matched to a gene: 4. The CDR3 spells CASRLTGVTGELFF. The CDR3 region has the DNA TGTGCCAGCAGGCTGACAGGGGTCACCGGGGAGCTGTTTTTT.

The gene calls are TRBV10-1 and TRBJ2-2; D is unclear. With 0 bases removed from V and 5 bases from J, the gap between germline ends came to 7 bases. The length of the CDR3 is 14 residues. Germline CDR1 and CDR2: WNHNN and SYGVQD (reference sequence). Here the CDR3 reads CASSESRATGELFF. In nucleotides, the CDR3 is TGCGCCAGCAGTGAGTCGAGAGCGACCGGGGAGCTGTTTTTT.

The J gene is TRBJ2-5, the V gene TRBV24-1; maybe TRBD2 (5 bases). The germline V gene encodes CDR1 KGHDR and CDR2 SFDVKD. There are 12 residues in the CDR3. As DNA, the CDR3 is TGTTCAAACGCCCGGGGTGGAGAGACCCAGTACTTC. Translating it yields CSNARGGETQYF.

This chain uses TRBV5-1 with TRBJ2-1; 9 bases match TRBD1. Germline V lookup: CDR1 SGHRS, CDR2 YFSETQ. V lost 1 base, J lost 8 bases, and 13 bases stayed unmatched. CDR3 length: 17 residues. In nucleotides, the CDR3 is TGCGCCAGCAGCTTGTGGCCGAGCGGACAGGGGTTTCATGAGCAGTTCTTC. Its protein product is CASSLWPSGQGFHEQFF.

The chain is built from TRBV3-1 (or the pseudogene TRBV3-2) and TRBJ2-3, with TRBD2 matching over 13 bases. The CDR3 consists of 16 residues. Germline assignment: CDR1 LGHDT and CDR2 YNNKEL (reference sequence). V shed 6 bases, J shed 0 bases, and the junction held 3 bases outside the gene matches. The CDR3 protein is CASSRLAGGSTDTQYF. CDR3 sequence (DNA): TGTGCCAGCAGTCGACTAGCGGGGGGTAGCACAGATACGCAGTATTTT.

This sequence joins TRBV5-1 and TRBJ1-1; 7 bases map to TRBD1. Germline CDR1 SGHRS, CDR2 YFSETQ. CDR3 size: 16 residues. V was clipped by 0 bases and J by 4 bases; unmatched bases: 9. This CDR3 reads CASSLALSGGFTEAFF. CDR3 nucleotides: TGCGCCAGCAGCTTGGCTCTTTCAGGGGGATTCACTGAAGCTTTCTTT. The whole variable domain, filled in from reference TRBV5-1 and TRBJ1-1, reads KAGVTQTPRYLIKTRGQQVTLSCSPISGHRSVSWYQQTPGQGLQFLFEYFSETQRNKGNFPGRFSGRQFSNSRSEMNVSTLELGDSALYLCASSLALSGGFTEAFFGQGTRLTVV.

The chain recombines TRBV5-4 with TRBJ2-1, with D perhaps TRBD1 (5 bases). Germline assignment: CDR1 SGHNT and CDR2 YYREEE (reference sequence). This CDR3 comprises 14 residues. Trimming removed 4 bases from V and 3 bases from J, with 11 bases in between. The CDR3 loop reads CASSPIGDYNEQFF. The CDR3, as DNA: TGTGCCAGCAGCCCAATAGGGGACTACAATGAGCAGTTCTTC. Complete variable domain (other parts from reference TRBV5-4 and TRBJ2-1): ETGVTQSPTHLIKTRGQQVTLRCSSQSGHNTVSWYQQALGQGPQFIFQYYREEENGRGNFPPRFSGLQFPNYSSELNVNALELDDSALYLCASSPIGDYNEQFFGPGTRLTVL.

The gene calls are TRBV21-1 and TRBJ2-7; the D call TRBD1 from the table was never checked on the DNA. TRBV21-1 is a pseudogene segment. The CDR3 contains 12 residues. The chain's CDR3 is CASRKQGKEQYF. CDR3 coding DNA: TGTGCCAGCAGGAAACAGGGGAAGGAGCAGTACTTC.

The rearrangement links TRBV3-1 (or the pseudogene TRBV3-2) to TRBJ1-2, with D perhaps TRBD1 (5 bases). The germline V and J ends were trimmed by 1 base and 6 bases, with 9 bases remaining between them. Germline V lookup: CDR1 LGHDT, CDR2 YNNKEL (reference sequence). The CDR3 sequence is 13 residues long. The CDR3 region has the DNA TGTGCCAGCAGCCAAGCCCCAGGGAATGGCTACACCTTC. It yields the protein CASSQAPGNGYTF.

This chain links TRBV2 with TRBJ2-1; D uncertain. Germline V gene data show CDR1 as SNHLY and CDR2 as FYNNEI. The CDR3 spans 15 residues. The ends were cut back, 5 bases at V and 0 bases at J, with 11 bases in the middle. CDR3 nucleotides: TGTGCCAGCAGTTTGCAAAGGAGCTCCTACAATGAGCAGTTCTTC. It is translated as CASSLQRSSYNEQFF.

The chain uses TRBV3-1 (or the pseudogene TRBV3-2) and TRBJ1-1; D is possibly TRBD1 (6 bases). Trimming took 5 bases from V and 6 from J, leaving 16 bases between them. The CDR3 is 14 residues long. Germline CDR1 reads LGHDT; CDR2 reads YNNKEL (reference sequence). CDR3 sequence reads: CASSRPQGRAEAFF. The CDR3 bases are TGTGCCAGCAGCAGGCCCCAGGGGAGGGCTGAAGCTTTCTTT.

The count of this clone is one. The chain recombines TRBV6-5 with TRBJ1-2; 8 nucleotides align to TRBD1. This CDR3 is 16 amino acids long. With V trimmed by 4 bases and J by 0 bases, 7 bases remained unmatched. Germline CDR1 is MNHEY and CDR2 is SVGAGI. The DNA of the CDR3 is TGTGCCAGCAGTTCACAGGGGGGTGTGACTAACTATGGCTACACCTTC. It translates to CASSSQGGVTNYGYTF.

This chain connects TRBV7-9 to TRBJ2-2; 7 nucleotides align to TRBD2. Germline values: CDR1 SEHNR, CDR2 FQNEAQ (reference sequence). V lost 3 bases and J lost 6; bases outside the gene matches: 10. The CDR3 runs to 16 residues. CDR3 in DNA: TGTGCCAGCAGCTTTCGGCGGGAGCATGAACCCGGGGAGCTGTTTTTT. Amino acids: CASSFRREHEPGELFF.